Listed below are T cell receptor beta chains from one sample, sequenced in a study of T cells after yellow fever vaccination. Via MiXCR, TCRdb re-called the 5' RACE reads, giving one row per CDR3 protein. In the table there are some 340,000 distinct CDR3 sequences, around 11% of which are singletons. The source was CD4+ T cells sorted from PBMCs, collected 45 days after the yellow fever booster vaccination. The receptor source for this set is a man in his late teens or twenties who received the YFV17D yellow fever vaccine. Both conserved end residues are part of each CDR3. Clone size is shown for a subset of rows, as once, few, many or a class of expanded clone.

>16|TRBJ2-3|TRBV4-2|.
CASSQELAGGRDTQYF
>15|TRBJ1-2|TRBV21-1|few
CAGGRGQGGDYGYTF
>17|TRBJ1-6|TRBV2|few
CASSERGVSSYNSPLHF
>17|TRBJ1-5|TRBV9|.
CASSPPDSTYSNQPQHF
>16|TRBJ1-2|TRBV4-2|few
CASSQDTREANYGYTF
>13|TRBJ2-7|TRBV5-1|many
CASSLPGNYEQYF
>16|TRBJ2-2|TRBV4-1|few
CASSQVGTGTTGELFF
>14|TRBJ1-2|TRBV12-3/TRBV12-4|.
CASRQSGPRQGYTF
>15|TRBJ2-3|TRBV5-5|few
CASSRGTQGGDTQYF
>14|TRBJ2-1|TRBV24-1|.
CATSDPTSVNEQFF
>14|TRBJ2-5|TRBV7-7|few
CASSLLGRDETQYF
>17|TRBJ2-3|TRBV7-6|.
CASSAEGFGGAGDTQYF
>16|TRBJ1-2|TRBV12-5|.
CASGLASQGASYGYTF
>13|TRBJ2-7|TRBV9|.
CASSVATSSEQYF
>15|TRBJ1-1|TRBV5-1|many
CASRLMTGTNTEAFF
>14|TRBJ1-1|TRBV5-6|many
CASSLMGVNTEAFF
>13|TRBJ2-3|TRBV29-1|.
CSVRGQYARTQYF
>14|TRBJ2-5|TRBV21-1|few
CASGMQGYQETQYF
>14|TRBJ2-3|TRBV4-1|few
CASSPSGVADTQYF
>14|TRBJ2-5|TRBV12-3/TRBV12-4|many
CASTPGLSIETQYF
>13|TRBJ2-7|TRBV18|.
CASSRGGNYEQYF
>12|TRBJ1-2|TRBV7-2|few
CASSFIEYGYTF
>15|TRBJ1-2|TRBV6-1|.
CASSEGPQGYYGYTF
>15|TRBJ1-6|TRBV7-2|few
CASSLVWGSARPLHF
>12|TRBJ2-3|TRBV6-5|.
CASRSRADTQYF
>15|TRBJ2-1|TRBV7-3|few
CASSLTGPTGNEQFF
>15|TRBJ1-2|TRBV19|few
CASSASGEANYGYTF
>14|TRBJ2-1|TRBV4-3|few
CASSQELISHEQFF
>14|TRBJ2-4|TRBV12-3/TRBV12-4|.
CASSLGGFQNIQYF
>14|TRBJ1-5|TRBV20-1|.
CSAPGTGYDQPQHF
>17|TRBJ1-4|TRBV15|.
CATSRGAGSKTNEKLFF
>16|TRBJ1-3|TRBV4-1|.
CASSQNPGYGGNTIYF
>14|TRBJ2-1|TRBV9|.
CASSPRLAYNEQFF
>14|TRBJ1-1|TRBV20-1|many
CSARGAGGYTEAFF
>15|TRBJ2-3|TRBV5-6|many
CASSQTSGGKDTQYF
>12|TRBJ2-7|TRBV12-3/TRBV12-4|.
CASRTGHYEQYF
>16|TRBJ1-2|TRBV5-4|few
CASSSPQTGPIYGYTF
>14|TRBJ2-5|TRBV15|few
CATSRDRAAETQYF
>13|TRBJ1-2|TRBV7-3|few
CASSAQGGNGYTF
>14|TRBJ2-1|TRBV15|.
CATSTFSGDGEQFF
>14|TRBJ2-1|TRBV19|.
CASSRGLERNEQFF
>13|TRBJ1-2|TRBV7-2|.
CASSLERGDGYTF
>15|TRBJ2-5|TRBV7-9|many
CASTPSGTALSSQYF
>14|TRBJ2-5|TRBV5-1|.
CASSRDRGTETQYF
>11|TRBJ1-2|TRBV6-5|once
CARNAGGGYTF
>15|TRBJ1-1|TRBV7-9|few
CASSYWTGTHTEAFF
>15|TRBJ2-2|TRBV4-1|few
CASSQGARGTGELFF
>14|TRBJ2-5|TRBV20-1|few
CSASPAGVQETQYF
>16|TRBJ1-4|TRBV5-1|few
CASSLRAIATNEKLFF
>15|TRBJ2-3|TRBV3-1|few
CASSQDRLAPDTQYF
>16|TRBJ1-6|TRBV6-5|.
CASSYYGRVYNSPLHF
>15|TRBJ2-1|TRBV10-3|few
CAIRSSGTLYNEQFF
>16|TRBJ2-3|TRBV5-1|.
CASSSGQGAWTDTQYF
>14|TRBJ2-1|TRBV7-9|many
CASIDRGVYNEQFF
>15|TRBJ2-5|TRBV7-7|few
CASSLGGGGAETQYF
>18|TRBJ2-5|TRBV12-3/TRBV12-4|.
CASSLGLAGGPLQETQYF
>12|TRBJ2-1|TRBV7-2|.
CASSLEQGRQFF
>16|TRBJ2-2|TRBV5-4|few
CASSAGQVGIPGELFF
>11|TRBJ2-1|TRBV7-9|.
CASTLDVEQFF
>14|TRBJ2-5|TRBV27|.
CASSLWLGQETQYF